This T cell receptor (beta chain) was retrieved from a study of Graves' ophthalmopathy and Graves' hyperthyroidism. There are many counts of this clonotype. The antigen is not known. RNA served as the template for amplifying TCR beta CDR3 regions. Amplification began with first-round RT-PCR using HTBI primers, then second-round multiplex PCR was performed. Each CDR3 protein is one row after TCRdb ran MiXCR on the multiplex PCR reads. The data contain about 740,000 distinct CDR3 sequences, around 40% of them singletons. Notes on the study in general: With a specificity of roughly 72% and a sensitivity of about 69%, the model predicted ophthalmopathy progression. Blood repertoires reportedly contained most expanded thyroid clonotypes above 0.001 frequency. Using a 13-signature model, the authors split ophthalmopathy from stable hyperthyroidism, with 85% to 90% sensitivity and 81.08% specificity.

The clonotype was recovered from an adult man with Graves' ophthalmopathy. The sequencing sample was made of peripheral blood.

The CDR3 nucleotides are TGTGCCAGCAGTAGGCCGGGACAGGGAACGAACACTGAAGCTTTCTTT. The encoded protein is CASSRPGQGTNTEAFF. The chain couples TRBV2 to TRBJ1-1, with 9 bases that match TRBD1. Germline assignment: CDR1 SNHLY and CDR2 FYNNEI. CDR3 length: 16 amino acids. Losses at the gene ends were 5 bases for V and 1 base for J; bases not matched to a gene: 8.